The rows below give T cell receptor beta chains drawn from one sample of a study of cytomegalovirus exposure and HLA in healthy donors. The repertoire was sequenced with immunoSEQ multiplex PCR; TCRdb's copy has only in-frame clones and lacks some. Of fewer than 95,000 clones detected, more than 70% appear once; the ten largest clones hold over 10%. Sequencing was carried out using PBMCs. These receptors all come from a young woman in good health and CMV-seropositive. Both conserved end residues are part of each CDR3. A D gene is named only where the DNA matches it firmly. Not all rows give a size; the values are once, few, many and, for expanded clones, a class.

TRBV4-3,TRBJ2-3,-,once,TGCGCCAGCAGCCACTTACGGGGGAGAGATACGCAGTATTTT,CASSHLRGRDTQYF
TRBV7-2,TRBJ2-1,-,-,TGTGCCAGCAGGTACAGGGACAACTCCTACAATGAGCAGTTCTTC,CASRYRDNSYNEQFF
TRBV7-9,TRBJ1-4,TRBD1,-,TGTGCCAGCAGCCCGGGACAGGGACATGAAAAACTGTTTTTT,CASSPGQGHEKLFF
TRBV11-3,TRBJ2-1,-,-,TGTGCCAGCAGCTCCAGCTCCTACAATGAGCAGTTCTTC,CASSSSSYNEQFF
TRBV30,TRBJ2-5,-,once,TGTGCCTGGGCCCTCGGACAGGGAGGGGAGACCCAGTACTTC,CAWALGQGGETQYF
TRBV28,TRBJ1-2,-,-,TGTGCCAGCAGCTCCGGGGGGGCGACCTATGGCTACACCTTC,CASSSGGATYGYTF
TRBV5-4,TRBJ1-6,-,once,TGTGCCAGCAGCTTACAGGGAACTAATTCACCCCTCCACTTT,CASSLQGTNSPLHF
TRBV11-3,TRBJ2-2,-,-,TGTGCCAGCAGCTTCTCGGGACAGAACACCGGGGAGCTGTTTTTT,CASSFSGQNTGELFF
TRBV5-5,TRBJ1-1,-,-,TGTGCCAGCAACTTGAGCCCCCAGGGTGAAGCTTTCTTT,CASNLSPQGEAFF
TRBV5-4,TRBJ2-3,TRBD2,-,TGTGCCAGCAGGCCTAGCGGGGGGATTACGGAGACAGATACGCAGTATTTT,CASRPSGGITETDTQYF
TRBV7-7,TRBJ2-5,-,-,TGTGCCAGCAGCTTAGTGTCTTTTCAAGAGACCCAGTACTTC,CASSLVSFQETQYF
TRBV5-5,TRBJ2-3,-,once,TGTGCCAGCAGCTTGCATCAGGGTGGAGACACAGATACGCAGTATTTT,CASSLHQGGDTDTQYF
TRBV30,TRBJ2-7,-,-,TGTGCCTGGAGTGCCTGGACAGAGCTTAACTACGAGCAGTACTTC,CAWSAWTELNYEQYF
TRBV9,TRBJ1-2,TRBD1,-,TGTGCCAGCAGCGTAGCGATGAGACAGGGCCTCTCCTCCAATGACTACACCTTC,CASSVAMRQGLSSNDYTF
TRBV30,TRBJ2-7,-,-,TGTGCCTGGAGTCGGTCCTACGAGCAGTACTTC,CAWSRSYEQYF
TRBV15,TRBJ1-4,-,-,TGTGCCACCAGCAGAGTCGGGGTGACTAATGAAAAACTGTTTTTT,CATSRVGVTNEKLFF
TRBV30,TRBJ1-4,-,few,TGTGCCTGGAGTGTCCCAGAGCGAGAAAAACTGTTTTTT,CAWSVPEREKLFF
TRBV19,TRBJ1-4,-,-,TGTGCCAGTAGTATACGGACAGCAACTAATGAAAAACTGTTTTTT,CASSIRTATNEKLFF
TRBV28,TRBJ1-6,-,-,TGTGCCAGCAGTTTATCTGACAGAGCCTATTCACCCCTCCACTTT,CASSLSDRAYSPLHF
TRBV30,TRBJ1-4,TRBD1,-,TGTGCCGCGGGACAGGGCCCCTATGAAAAACTGTTTTTT,CAAGQGPYEKLFF
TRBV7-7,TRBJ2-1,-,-,TGTGCCAGCAGCTTATCGGAGGGGGCAGGTGAGCAGTTCTTC,CASSLSEGAGEQFF
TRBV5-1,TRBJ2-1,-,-,TGCGCCAGCAGCCCTCCGGGGGTAGGGTCCTACAATGAGCAGTTCTTC,CASSPPGVGSYNEQFF
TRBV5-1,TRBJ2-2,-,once,TGCGCCAGCAGCTTGACAGGGTCCCTTAACACCGGGGAGCTGTTTTTT,CASSLTGSLNTGELFF
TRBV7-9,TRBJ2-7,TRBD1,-,TGTGCCAGCAGCTTATTAGGGACAGACTACGAGCAGTACTTC,CASSLLGTDYEQYF
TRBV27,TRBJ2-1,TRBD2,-,TGTGCCAGCAGTCCCCATAGCGGGGGGGCCTTCGAGCAGTTCTTC,CASSPHSGGAFEQFF
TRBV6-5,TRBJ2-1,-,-,TGTGCCAGCAGCCGCTCTATCTACAATGAGCAGTTCTTC,CASSRSIYNEQFF
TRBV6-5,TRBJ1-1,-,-,TGTGCCAGCAGGAGGGCTAGGGTGGAAGCTTTCTTT,CASRRARVEAFF
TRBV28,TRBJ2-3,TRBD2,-,TGTGCCAGCAGTTTACATCAAGCGGGGGGGCTTGGGGATACGCAGTATTTT,CASSLHQAGGLGDTQYF
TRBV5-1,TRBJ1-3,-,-,TGCGCCAGCAGCTTGGCACGGCTCGGGGACACCATATATTTT,CASSLARLGDTIYF
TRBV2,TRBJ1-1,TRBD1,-,TGTGCCAGCAGTGAACTCGGGATGACAGGGGAAGCTTTCTTT,CASSELGMTGEAFF
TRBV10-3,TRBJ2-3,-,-,TGTGCCATCAGTGACCCGCGGGGGCTTCCTGGGGCAGATACGCAGTATTTT,CAISDPRGLPGADTQYF
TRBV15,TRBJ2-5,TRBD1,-,TGTGCCACCAGTGGGGACAGGTCAGAGACCCAGTACTTC,CATSGDRSETQYF
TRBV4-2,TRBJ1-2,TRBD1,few,TGTGCCAGCAGCCCGCAAACAGGGGGCCTCTATGGCTACACCTTC,CASSPQTGGLYGYTF
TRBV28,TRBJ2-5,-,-,TGTGCCAGCAGTTTATCCCCAGGGGGGCTCGATTCCCAAGAGACCCAGTACTTC,CASSLSPGGLDSQETQYF
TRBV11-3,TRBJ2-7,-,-,TGTGCCAGCAGCCCCCGGTACGAGCAGTACTTC,CASSPRYEQYF
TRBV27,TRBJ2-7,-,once,TGTGCCAGCAGTTTAGGTGGAGGGCTTACCTACGGGCAGTACTTC,CASSLGGGLTYGQYF
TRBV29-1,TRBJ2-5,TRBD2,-,TGCAGCGTTGAAGGGACTAGGGGCCGCGAGACCCAGTACTTC,CSVEGTRGRETQYF
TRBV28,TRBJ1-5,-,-,TGTGCCAGCACCCTCTTCGGGGAAGATCAGCCCCAGCATTTT,CASTLFGEDQPQHF
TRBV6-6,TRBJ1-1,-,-,TGTGCCAGCAGTTACGGGCAGGGTAACACTGAAGCTTTCTTT,CASSYGQGNTEAFF
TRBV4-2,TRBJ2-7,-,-,TGTGCCAGCAGCCAAGTCGCGGGGATATACGAGCAGTACTTC,CASSQVAGIYEQYF